The present TCR beta chain was sequenced within a study of shared clonotypes between healthy human individuals. The germline V gene has CDR1 MNHEY and CDR2 SVGAGI. V was trimmed by 6 bases and J by 0 bases, leaving 8 bases between them. This CDR3 contains 14 residues. Comments on this clone: The antigen remains unidentified. The sample contains more than one DNA sequence encoding this CDR3.

Regarding the study as a whole: Generation probabilities of non-shared clonotypes were lower (relative to those shared by all four donors).

At deep level, the assay was performed. Per the original data handling: Filtering differed for immunoSEQ, which gave only junction sequences without quality scores. TCRdb's copy holds only in-frame clones and misses some; the assay was immunoSEQ multiplex PCR. V and J calls and clone size come straight from that table; D and trimming were deduced from the DNA. The sample records roughly 2.2 million clones, less than 95% being singletons. The sample comprised naive CD4+ T cells from PBMCs. Subset defined: CD45RA+ positively selected. V gene TRBV6-5 combines with J gene TRBJ1-4; D gene ambiguous. This receptor was obtained from a man aged 18 to 30 in good health. Some clones in this sample may be carry-over from other donors' samples. In DNA, the CDR3 is TGTGCCAGCAGCCCGAGTGCAACTAATGAAAAACTGTTTTTT. It specifies CASSPSATNEKLFF.